Listed below are T cell receptor beta chains from one sample, sequenced in a study of T cell repertoires in cytomegalovirus infection. Each CDR3 protein is one row after TCRdb ran MiXCR on the reads. The repertoire holds around 450,000 distinct CDR3 sequences, with 25% to 40% as singletons. Sequenced input: PBMCs. The source is a human donor in good health (CMV status not recorded). Some clones in this sample may be carry-over from other donors' samples. Both conserved end residues are part of each CDR3. A D gene is named only where the DNA matches it firmly. Some rows have no size entry. The others give once, few or many, or a class for an expanded clone.

d_gene	abundance	v_gene	len	j_gene	CDR3nt	CDR3aa
NA	NA	TRBV5-1	17	TRBJ2-1	TGCGCCAGCAGCTTGGCCATGGGAAGTGGCTCCTACAATGAGCAGTTCTTC	CASSLAMGSGSYNEQFF
NA	NA	TRBV19	15	TRBJ1-4	TGTGCCAGTAAAGAGGCAAGACCCCGGGGAGAAAAACTGTTTTTT	CASKEARPRGEKLFF
NA	NA	TRBV5-5	15	TRBJ2-1	TGTGCCAGCAGCACCCAAGGAACATCCTACAATGAGCAGTTCTTC	CASSTQGTSYNEQFF
NA	once	TRBV20-1	15	TRBJ2-4	TGCAGTGCTAGCGATCAGTTCCTAGCCAAAAACATTCAGTACTTC	CSASDQFLAKNIQYF
TRBD2	NA	TRBV15	15	TRBJ2-7	TGTGCCACCAGCAGAGATCGGGGGGTAGCGTGGGAGCAGTACTTC	CATSRDRGVAWEQYF
TRBD1	many	TRBV7-8	14	TRBJ1-5	TGTGCCAGCAGCATCGGACAGGGGTATCAGCCCCAGCATTTT	CASSIGQGYQPQHF
NA	NA	TRBV2	16	TRBJ2-2	TGTGCCAGCAGTGAAAATTCTCGCCAGGGTGCCGGGGAGCTGTTTTTT	CASSENSRQGAGELFF
NA	NA	TRBV12-3/TRBV12-4	15	TRBJ1-4	TGTGCCAGCAGGCTTAGGGGGGGCGTTGGTGAAAAACTGTTTTTT	CASRLRGGVGEKLFF
NA	NA	TRBV29-1	11	TRBJ2-1	TGCAGCGTTGATCCCATGAATGAGCAGTTCTTC	CSVDPMNEQFF
NA	many	TRBV7-8	16	TRBJ2-5	TGTGCCAGCAGTCAAATCGGCAGGGGCATCCAAGAGACCCAGTACTTC	CASSQIGRGIQETQYF
NA	NA	TRBV9	15	TRBJ2-5	TGTGCCAGCAGCGTAGGAAGGGTAGACCAAGAGACCCAGTACTTC	CASSVGRVDQETQYF
NA	few	TRBV11-2	13	TRBJ2-7	TGTGCCAGCAGCTTAGGCGGACTAAGAGAGCAGTACTTC	CASSLGGLREQYF
NA	NA	TRBV20-1	14	TRBJ2-3	TGCAGTGCTAGAGATGACAGGAACACAGATACGCAGTATTTT	CSARDDRNTDTQYF
NA	NA	TRBV7-8	11	TRBJ2-2	TGTGCCAGCGTTGGCAGAAGGGAGCTGTTTTTT	CASVGRRELFF
NA	few	TRBV11-3	13	TRBJ2-2	TGTGCCAGCAGCTTAGACTTCCCCGGGGAGCTGTTTTTT	CASSLDFPGELFF
TRBD1	many	TRBV7-6	15	TRBJ2-5	TGTGCCAGCAGCTCGTCGGGACAGGGGAGGGAGACCCAGTACTTC	CASSSSGQGRETQYF
NA	NA	TRBV23-1	15	TRBJ2-6	TGCGCCAGCAGTCAGGAGGGTTCAGTGGCCAACGTCCTTACTTTC	CASSQEGSVANVLTF
NA	many	TRBV12-3/TRBV12-4	14	TRBJ2-2	TGTGCCAGCAGACAACGACAGTACACCGGGGAGCTGTTTTTT	CASRQRQYTGELFF
NA	many	TRBV7-3	13	TRBJ1-1	TGTGCCAGCAGCAATGGGGTGGGGAGTGAAGCTTTCTTT	CASSNGVGSEAFF
NA	many	TRBV19	10	TRBJ1-1	TGTGCCAGTTGGGGCGTAAGAGCTTTCTTT	CASWGVRAFF
NA	many	TRBV7-2	15	TRBJ1-1	TGTGCCAGCAGCTTAGTTATTGCGGGGAACACTGAAGCTTTCTTT	CASSLVIAGNTEAFF
NA	many	TRBV11-1	12	TRBJ2-7	TGTGCCAGCAGCTCTGAGTCCTACGAGCAGTACTTC	CASSSESYEQYF
NA	NA	TRBV6-2/TRBV6-3	13	TRBJ2-1	TGTGCCAGCAGCGGACACTTCTACAATGAGCAGTTCTTC	CASSGHFYNEQFF
NA	few	TRBV20-1	10	TRBJ2-3	TGCAGTGCTAGGACTCCTACGCAGTATTTT	CSARTPTQYF
NA	NA	TRBV29-1	14	TRBJ1-2	TGCAGCGTGCCTCCGGGCCGAGCTAACTATGGCTACACCTTC	CSVPPGRANYGYTF
NA	many	TRBV7-6	12	TRBJ2-2	TGTGCCAGCAGCTTGGTTCCCGGGGAGCTGTTTTTT	CASSLVPGELFF
TRBD1	NA	TRBV28	17	TRBJ1-5	TGTGCCAGCAGTTTATTCAGGGGGAAGATGAGCAATCAGCCCCAGCATTTT	CASSLFRGKMSNQPQHF
NA	few	TRBV6-4	13	TRBJ1-6	TGTGCCAGCAGTGACTCCCCCAAATCACCCCTCCACTTT	CASSDSPKSPLHF
TRBD2	NA	TRBV7-8	16	TRBJ2-1	TGTGCCAGCAGAACGGGGACTAGCGGGAACTACAATGAGCAGTTCTTC	CASRTGTSGNYNEQFF